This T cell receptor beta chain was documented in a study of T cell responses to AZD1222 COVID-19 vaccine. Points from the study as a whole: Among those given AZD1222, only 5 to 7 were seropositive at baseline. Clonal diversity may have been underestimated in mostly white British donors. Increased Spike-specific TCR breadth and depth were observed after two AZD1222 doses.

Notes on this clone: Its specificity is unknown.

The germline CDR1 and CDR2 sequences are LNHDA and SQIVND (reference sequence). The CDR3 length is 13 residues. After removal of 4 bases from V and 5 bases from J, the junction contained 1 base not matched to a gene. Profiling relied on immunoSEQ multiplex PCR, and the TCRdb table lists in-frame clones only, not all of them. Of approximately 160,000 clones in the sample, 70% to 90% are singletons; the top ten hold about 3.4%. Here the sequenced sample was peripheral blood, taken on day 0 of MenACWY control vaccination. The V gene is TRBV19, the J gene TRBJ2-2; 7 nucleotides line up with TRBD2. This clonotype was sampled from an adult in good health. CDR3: CASSSGRTGELFF. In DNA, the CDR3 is TGTGCCAGTAGTAGCGGGAGAACCGGGGAGCTGTTTTTT.